Listed below are T cell receptor beta chains from one sample, sequenced in a study of glioma-infiltrating T cells. From the multiplex PCR reads, TCRdb called clonotypes with MiXCR, one entry per CDR3 protein. The profile covers some 130,000 distinct CDR3 sequences, with under 30% appearing a single time and about 30% taken by the ten largest. Sequenced input: glioma tissue, nonneoplastic brain tissue, or PBMCs (not recorded which). These receptors originate from a human donor with low-grade glioma or glioblastoma, undergoing nonglioma brain surgery, or in good health (not recorded which). The CDR3 runs from the conserved cysteine through the conserved F or W. Fields, in order: V gene, clone size, J gene, D gene, CDR3 DNA, CDR3 protein. A D gene is named only where the DNA matches it firmly. Expanded clones are given a class, and other clones once, few, many or no size at all.

TRBV20-1	NA	TRBJ2-5	NA	TGCAGTGCTAGAGAGATGGGAGAGACCCAGTACTTC	CSAREMGETQYF
TRBV7-9	once	TRBJ1-1	TRBD1	TGTGCCAGCAGCTTAGAGGGGGCCATGAACACTGAAGCTTTCTTT	CASSLEGAMNTEAFF
TRBV29-1	once	TRBJ2-2	TRBD1	TGCAGCGTTGGGACAGGGGGCGAGACCGGGGAGCTGTTTTTT	CSVGTGGETGELFF
TRBV28	many	TRBJ1-1	NA	TGTGCCAGCAGTCAACAGGGGAACACTGAAGCTTTCTTT	CASSQQGNTEAFF
TRBV20-1	NA	TRBJ2-1	NA	TGCAGTGCTACCCCAGGGGAAATGGGTGAGCAGTTCTTC	CSATPGEMGEQFF
TRBV20-1	many	TRBJ2-1	NA	TGCAGTGCTAGAGAGATACTACTGGGGGATGAGCAGTTCTTC	CSAREILLGDEQFF
TRBV19	NA	TRBJ2-1	TRBD2	TGTGCCAGTAGTATACCCCCCCGCGGGGGGGCGTATGAGCAGTTCTTC	CASSIPPRGGAYEQFF
TRBV13	NA	TRBJ2-5	TRBD2	TGTGCCAGCAGCTTTTCCGGGGTAGCGGGCCCCCAAGAGACCCAGTACTTC	CASSFSGVAGPQETQYF
TRBV28	many	TRBJ2-3	TRBD2	TGTGCCAGTCGTCGGGTAGCGGGGGCCGACGCGTATACGCAGTATTTT	CASRRVAGADAYTQYF
TRBV3-1	few	TRBJ2-5	NA	TGTGCCAGCAGCCAGGATGAAGAGACCCAGTACTTC	CASSQDEETQYF
TRBV6-1	few	TRBJ1-2	TRBD1	TGTGCCAGCAGCTCAGGGGGCGACTATGGCTACACCTTC	CASSSGGDYGYTF
TRBV28	few	TRBJ1-1	NA	TGTGCCAGCAGTTTTATTAGCGCATCTGAAGCTTTCTTT	CASSFISASEAFF
TRBV29-1	NA	TRBJ1-1	NA	TGCAGCGTTGAACGGAGATTTGAAGCTTTCTTT	CSVERRFEAFF
TRBV20-1	many	TRBJ2-2	NA	TGCAGTGCTAAAGGGGCCTCGGGCAGGGGAGGTTCCGGGGAGCTGTTTTTT	CSAKGASGRGGSGELFF
TRBV7-2	few	TRBJ2-3	NA	TGTGCCAGCAGCTATAGGGGCCCCAGGGGCACAGATACGCAGTATTTT	CASSYRGPRGTDTQYF
TRBV5-4	few	TRBJ2-3	NA	TGTGCCAGCAGCTTGTCAGGGGAGACAGATACGCAGTATTTT	CASSLSGETDTQYF
TRBV14	NA	TRBJ2-5	TRBD1	TGTGCCAGCAGCCGATTAGGACAGGGGGCCTTGGAGACCCAGTACTTC	CASSRLGQGALETQYF
TRBV6-6	NA	TRBJ1-5	TRBD1	TGTGCCAGCAGTTACCCTCCGACAGGGGGGCAGCCCCAGCATTTT	CASSYPPTGGQPQHF
TRBV5-1	few	TRBJ2-3	NA	TGCGCCAGCAGCTTGGCCGCTCCGCCCCAAGATACGCAGTATTTT	CASSLAAPPQDTQYF
TRBV6-1	many	TRBJ2-3	NA	TGTGCCAGCAGGACCCGGCGGGGAGAAACCTATACGCAGTATTTT	CASRTRRGETYTQYF
TRBV14	few	TRBJ2-3	TRBD2	TGTGCCAGCAGCCAAGATCTGGCGGGGGACCGCACAGATACGCAGTATTTT	CASSQDLAGDRTDTQYF
TRBV11-2	few	TRBJ2-3	NA	TGCGCCAGCAGCTTGGCCTCAGATACGCAGTATTTT	CASSLASDTQYF
TRBV6-1	few	TRBJ2-5	NA	TGTGCCAGCAGTCCAGACAGGGGAGGGGAGACCCAGTACTTC	CASSPDRGGETQYF
TRBV19	NA	TRBJ1-2	NA	TGTGCCACCACCCCGGACAGTTTTTATGGCTACACCTTC	CATTPDSFYGYTF
TRBV20-1	few	TRBJ2-1	NA	TGCAGTGCGAAAAAGACCGGGACCTCCTACAATGAGCAGTTCTTC	CSAKKTGTSYNEQFF
TRBV6-2/TRBV6-3	NA	TRBJ2-1	TRBD2	TGTGCCAACAGTTTAGCGGGATCCTACAATGAGCAGTTCTTC	CANSLAGSYNEQFF
TRBV7-3	NA	TRBJ2-3	NA	TGTGCCAGCAGCTTATTTGCAGTGAAAACAGATACGCAGTATTTT	CASSLFAVKTDTQYF
TRBV19	NA	TRBJ1-5	NA	TGTGCCAGTATTAGCAGGGCCGGCAATCAGCCCCAGCATTTT	CASISRAGNQPQHF
TRBV5-1	NA	TRBJ1-1	TRBD1	TGCGCCAGCAGCCCCGGACAGGGGGCCGACACTGAAGCTTTCTTT	CASSPGQGADTEAFF
TRBV4-1	few	TRBJ1-1	NA	TGCGCCAGCAGCCAAAATCCGTACAGGGTGAACACTGAAGCTTTCTTT	CASSQNPYRVNTEAFF
TRBV29-1	few	TRBJ1-2	NA	TGCAGCGTGACGGTCAACTATGGCTACACCTTC	CSVTVNYGYTF
TRBV10-3	NA	TRBJ2-1	TRBD1	TGTGCCATCAGTGAGTCCGGGGGACAGGGCACTGAGCAGTTCTTC	CAISESGGQGTEQFF
TRBV3-1	NA	TRBJ2-5	NA	TGTGCCAGCAGCCAAGTTCGGGCGGGGTGGCAAGAGACCCAGTACTTC	CASSQVRAGWQETQYF
TRBV19	few	TRBJ1-5	TRBD1	TGTGCCAGTAGTATCGCCTTTGGACAGGGCGATCAGCCCCAGCATTTT	CASSIAFGQGDQPQHF
TRBV7-9	NA	TRBJ2-3	TRBD2	TGTGCCAGCGGGGATCGGACTAGCGGGGGGACAGATACGCAGTATTTT	CASGDRTSGGTDTQYF
TRBV14	few	TRBJ1-1	NA	TGTACCAGCAGCCCTATTAGGGACACTGAAGCTTTCTTT	CTSSPIRDTEAFF
TRBV20-1	NA	TRBJ2-5	NA	TGCAGTGCTAGAGAATGGGGTCGTGACAGGTCAGGGGCGACCCAGTACTTC	CSAREWGRDRSGATQYF
TRBV11-1	NA	TRBJ1-3	NA	TGTGCCAGCAGCTTAGCGCCTGGAAACACCATATATTTT	CASSLAPGNTIYF
TRBV18	NA	TRBJ1-1	NA	TGTGCCAGCTCACCACTTAAGGCTGAAGCTTTCTTT	CASSPLKAEAFF
TRBV6-1	few	TRBJ1-5	TRBD1	TGTGCCACTAGACTGACAGGGGCCCAGCCCCAGCATTTT	CATRLTGAQPQHF
TRBV27	many	TRBJ2-1	NA	TGTGCCAGCAGTGGGGGGTTGGGAGTTTACAATGAGCAGTTCTTC	CASSGGLGVYNEQFF
TRBV2	few	TRBJ1-6	NA	TGTGCCAGCTATATGAGCTCCTATAATTCACCCCTCCACTTT	CASYMSSYNSPLHF
TRBV28	NA	TRBJ1-5	TRBD1	TGTGCCAGCAGTCGACGACAGGGGGGGAATCAGCCCCAGCATTTT	CASSRRQGGNQPQHF